This T cell receptor beta chain was sequenced in a study of control samples from healthy donors and cancer patients (dated by TCRdb to 2018 to 2021). The library came from the immunoSEQ multiplex PCR assay. Held by TCRdb, this immuneACCESS table contains in-frame sequences only and omits some clones. Under half of the omission traces to an unresolved V gene where checked; the cause of the rest is unknown. The sample includes under 70,000 clones, with approximately 95% observed a single time. The leading ten clones occupy about 1% of the sample. Comment on this clone: Its target antigen remains unknown. No much larger clone is present one base from it, and per-base qualities are unavailable.

The germline ends are 9 bases apart after V is trimmed by 3 bases and J by 2 bases. CDR1 and CDR2, looked up from the germline V gene (reference sequence), are LNHNV and YYDKDF. The CDR3 spans 14 residues, from the cysteine through the phenylalanine. This entry keeps only the CDR3 DNA: 42 bases, framed from base 1. Material: blood. The sequence came from a woman aged 18-35 years in good health. The chain couples TRBV15 to TRBJ2-3; no D gene call is confident. The DNA is as follows: TGTGCCACCAGCAGGGGCGAGCACACAGATACGCAGTATTTT. The translation is CATSRGEHTDTQYF.